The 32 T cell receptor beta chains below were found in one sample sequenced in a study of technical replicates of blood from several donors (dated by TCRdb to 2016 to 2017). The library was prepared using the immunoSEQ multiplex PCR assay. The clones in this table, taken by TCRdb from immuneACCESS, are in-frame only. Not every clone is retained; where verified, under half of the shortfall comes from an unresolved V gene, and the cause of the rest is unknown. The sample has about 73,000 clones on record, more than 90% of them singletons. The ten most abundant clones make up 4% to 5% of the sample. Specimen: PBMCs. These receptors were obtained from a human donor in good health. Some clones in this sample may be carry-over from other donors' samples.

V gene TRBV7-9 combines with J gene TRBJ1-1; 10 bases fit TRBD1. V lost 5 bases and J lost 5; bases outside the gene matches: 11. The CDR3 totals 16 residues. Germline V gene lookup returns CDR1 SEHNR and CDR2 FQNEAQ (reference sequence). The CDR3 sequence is CASSPRGQGVVTEAFF. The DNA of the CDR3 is TGTGCCAGCAGCCCAAGAGGACAGGGGGTCGTTACTGAAGCTTTCTTT. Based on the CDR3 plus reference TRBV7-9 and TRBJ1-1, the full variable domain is DTGVSQNPRHKITKRGQNVTFRCDPISEHNRLYWYRQTLGQGPEFLTYFQNEAQLEKSRLLSDRFSAERPKGSFSTLEIQRTEQGDSAMYLCASSPRGQGVVTEAFFGQGTRLTVV.

The CDR3 is CASTANYGYTF. The DNA for the CDR3 is TGTGCCAGCACAGCTAACTATGGCTACACCTTC. This chain connects TRBV2 to TRBJ1-2; D not certain. CDR3 length equals 11 residues. The germline CDR1 and CDR2 sequences are SNHLY and FYNNEI. Trimming removed 7 bases from V and 0 bases from J, with 3 bases in between.

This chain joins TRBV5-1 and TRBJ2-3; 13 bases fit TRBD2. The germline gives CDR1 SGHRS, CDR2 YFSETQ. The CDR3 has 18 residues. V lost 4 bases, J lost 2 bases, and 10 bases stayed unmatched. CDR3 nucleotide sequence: TGCGCCAGCAGCGTGGCCGGGACTAGCGGGATACTCACAGATACGCAGTATTTT. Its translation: CASSVAGTSGILTDTQYF.

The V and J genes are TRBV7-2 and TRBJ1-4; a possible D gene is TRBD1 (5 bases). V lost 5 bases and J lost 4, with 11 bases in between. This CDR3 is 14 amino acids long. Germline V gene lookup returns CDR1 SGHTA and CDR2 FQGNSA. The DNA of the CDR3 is TGTGCCAGCAGCCGGGGGTCCTATAATGAAAAACTGTTTTTT. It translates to CASSRGSYNEKLFF.

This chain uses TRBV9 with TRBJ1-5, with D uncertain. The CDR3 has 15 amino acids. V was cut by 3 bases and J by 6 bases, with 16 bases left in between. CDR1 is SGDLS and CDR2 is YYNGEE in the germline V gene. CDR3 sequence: CASSAGESWLQPQHF. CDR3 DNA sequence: TGTGCCAGCAGCGCCGGGGAATCGTGGCTTCAGCCCCAGCATTTT.

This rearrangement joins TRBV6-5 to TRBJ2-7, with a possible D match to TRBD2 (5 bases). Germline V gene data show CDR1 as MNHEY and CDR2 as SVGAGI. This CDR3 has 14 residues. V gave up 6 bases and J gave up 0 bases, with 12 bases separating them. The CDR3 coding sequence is TGTGCCAGCAGCGGAGCGGAAAGCTCCTACGAGCAGTACTTC. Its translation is CASSGAESSYEQYF.

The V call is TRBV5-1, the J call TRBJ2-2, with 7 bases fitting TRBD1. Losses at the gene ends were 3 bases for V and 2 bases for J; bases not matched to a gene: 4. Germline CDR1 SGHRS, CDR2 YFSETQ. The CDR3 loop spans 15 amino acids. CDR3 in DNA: TGCGCCAGCAGCTCCCAGGGGGTTAACACCGGGGAGCTGTTTTTT. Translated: CASSSQGVNTGELFF.

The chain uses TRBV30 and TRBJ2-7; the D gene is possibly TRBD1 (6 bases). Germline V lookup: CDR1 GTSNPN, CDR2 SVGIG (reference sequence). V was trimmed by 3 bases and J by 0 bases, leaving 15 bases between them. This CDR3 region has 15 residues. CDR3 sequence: CAWRGHRVDSYEQYF. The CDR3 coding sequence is TGTGCCTGGAGGGGACACAGGGTAGACTCCTACGAGCAGTACTTC.

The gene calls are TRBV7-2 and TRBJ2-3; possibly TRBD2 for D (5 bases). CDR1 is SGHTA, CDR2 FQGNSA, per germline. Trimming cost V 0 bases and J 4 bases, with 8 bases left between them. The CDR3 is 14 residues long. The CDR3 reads CASSLAGSADTQYF. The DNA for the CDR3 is TGTGCCAGCAGCTTAGCGGGGAGCGCAGATACGCAGTATTTT.

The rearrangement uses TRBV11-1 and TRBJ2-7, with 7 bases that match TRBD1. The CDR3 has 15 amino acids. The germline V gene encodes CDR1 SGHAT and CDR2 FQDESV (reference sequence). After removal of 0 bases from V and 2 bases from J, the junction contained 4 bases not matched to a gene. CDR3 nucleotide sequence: TGTGCCAGCAGCTTAGCCTGGGACAGACCCTACGAGCAGTACTTC. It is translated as CASSLAWDRPYEQYF.

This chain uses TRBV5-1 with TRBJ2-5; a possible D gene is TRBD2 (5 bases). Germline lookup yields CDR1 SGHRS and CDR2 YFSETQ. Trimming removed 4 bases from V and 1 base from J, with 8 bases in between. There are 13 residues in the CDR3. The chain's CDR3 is CASSQGSQETQYF. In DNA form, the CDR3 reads TGCGCCAGCAGCCAAGGGAGCCAAGAGACCCAGTACTTC.

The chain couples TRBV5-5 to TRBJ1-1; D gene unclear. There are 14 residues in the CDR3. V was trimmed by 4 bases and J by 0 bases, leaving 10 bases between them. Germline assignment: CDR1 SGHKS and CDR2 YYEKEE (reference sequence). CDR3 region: CASSPTPVNTEAFF. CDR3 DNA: TGTGCCAGCAGCCCCACCCCGGTGAACACTGAAGCTTTCTTT.

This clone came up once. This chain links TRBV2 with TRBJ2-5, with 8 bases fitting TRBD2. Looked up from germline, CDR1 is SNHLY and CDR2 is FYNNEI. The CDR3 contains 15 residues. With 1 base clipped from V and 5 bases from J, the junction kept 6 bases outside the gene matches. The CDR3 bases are TGTGCCAGCAGTGAAGAAGCGGGAGAGGCTGAGACCCAGTACTTC. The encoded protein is CASSEEAGEAETQYF.

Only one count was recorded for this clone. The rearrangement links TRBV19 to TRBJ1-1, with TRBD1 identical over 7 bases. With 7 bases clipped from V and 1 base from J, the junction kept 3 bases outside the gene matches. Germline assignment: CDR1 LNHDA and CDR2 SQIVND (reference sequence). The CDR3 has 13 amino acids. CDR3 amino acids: CASTWDRNTEAFF. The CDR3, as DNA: TGTGCCAGTACGTGGGACAGGAACACTGAAGCTTTCTTT.

This chain's CDR3 is CAISETGLSGNTIYF. The CDR3 coding sequence is TGTGCCATCAGTGAGACTGGACTCTCTGGAAACACCATATATTTT. This chain uses TRBV10-3 with TRBJ1-3; D is ambiguous. The CDR3 consists of 15 residues. Germline CDR1 reads ENHRY; CDR2 reads SYGVKD. V gave up 2 bases and J gave up 0 bases, with 8 bases separating them.

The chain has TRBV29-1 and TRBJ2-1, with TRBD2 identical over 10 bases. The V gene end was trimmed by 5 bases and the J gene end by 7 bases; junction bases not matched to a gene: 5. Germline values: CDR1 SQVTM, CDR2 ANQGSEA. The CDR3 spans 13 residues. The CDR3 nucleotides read TGCAGCGTTTCCGGACTAGCGGTAAATGAGCAGTTCTTC. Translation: CSVSGLAVNEQFF.

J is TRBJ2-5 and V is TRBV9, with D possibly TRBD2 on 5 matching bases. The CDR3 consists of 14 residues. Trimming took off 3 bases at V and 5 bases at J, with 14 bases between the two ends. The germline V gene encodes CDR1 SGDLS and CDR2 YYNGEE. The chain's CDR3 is CASSETSGWETQYF. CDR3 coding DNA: TGTGCCAGCAGCGAGACGAGCGGTTGGGAGACCCAGTACTTC.

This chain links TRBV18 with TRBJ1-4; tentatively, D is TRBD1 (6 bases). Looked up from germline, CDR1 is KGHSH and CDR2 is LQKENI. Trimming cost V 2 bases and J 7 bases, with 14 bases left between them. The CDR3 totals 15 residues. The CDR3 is CASSPDRPSVEKLFF. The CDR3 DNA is TGTGCCAGCTCACCAGACAGGCCCTCGGTTGAAAAACTGTTTTTT.

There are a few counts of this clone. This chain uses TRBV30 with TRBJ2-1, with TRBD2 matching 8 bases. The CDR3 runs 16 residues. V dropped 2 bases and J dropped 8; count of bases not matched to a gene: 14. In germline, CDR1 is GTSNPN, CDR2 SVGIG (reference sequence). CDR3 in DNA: TGTGCCTGGAGTCCCTTCGGGACTAGTTGGGGCGATGAGCAGTTCTTC. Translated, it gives CAWSPFGTSWGDEQFF.

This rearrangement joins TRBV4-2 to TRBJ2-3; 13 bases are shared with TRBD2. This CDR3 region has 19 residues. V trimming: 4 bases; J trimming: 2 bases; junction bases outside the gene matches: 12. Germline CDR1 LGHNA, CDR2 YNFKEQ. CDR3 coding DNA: TGTGCCAGCAGCCGCCTGACTAGCGGGGGGTCACGGCTCACAGATACGCAGTATTTT. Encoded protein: CASSRLTSGGSRLTDTQYF.

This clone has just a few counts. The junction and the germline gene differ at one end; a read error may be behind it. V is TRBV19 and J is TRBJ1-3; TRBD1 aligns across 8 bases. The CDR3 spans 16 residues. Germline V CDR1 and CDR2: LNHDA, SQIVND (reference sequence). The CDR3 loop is CASRDRTWGSGNTIYF. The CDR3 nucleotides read TGTGCTAGTAGGGACAGGACCTGGGGAAGTGGAAACACCATATATTTT.

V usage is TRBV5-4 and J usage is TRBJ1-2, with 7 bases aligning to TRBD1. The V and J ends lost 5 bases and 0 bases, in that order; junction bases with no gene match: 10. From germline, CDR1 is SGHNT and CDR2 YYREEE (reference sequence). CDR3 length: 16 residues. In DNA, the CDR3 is TGTGCCAGCAGACAAGGGGGTACAGGGGCTAACTATGGCTACACCTTC. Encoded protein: CASRQGGTGANYGYTF.

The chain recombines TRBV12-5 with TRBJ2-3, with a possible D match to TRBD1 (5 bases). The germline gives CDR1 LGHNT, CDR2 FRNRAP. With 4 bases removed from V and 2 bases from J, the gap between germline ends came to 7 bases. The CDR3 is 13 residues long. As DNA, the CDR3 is TGTGCTAGTGGTTCAGGGTACACAGATACGCAGTATTTT. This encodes CASGSGYTDTQYF.

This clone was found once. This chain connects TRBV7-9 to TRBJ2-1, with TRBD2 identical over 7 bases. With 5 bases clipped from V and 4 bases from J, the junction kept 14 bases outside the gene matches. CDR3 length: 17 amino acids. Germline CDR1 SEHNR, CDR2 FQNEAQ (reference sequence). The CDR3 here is CASSITSVTRGYNEQFF. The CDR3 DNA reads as TGTGCCAGCAGCATTACTAGCGTTACGAGGGGTTACAATGAGCAGTTCTTC.

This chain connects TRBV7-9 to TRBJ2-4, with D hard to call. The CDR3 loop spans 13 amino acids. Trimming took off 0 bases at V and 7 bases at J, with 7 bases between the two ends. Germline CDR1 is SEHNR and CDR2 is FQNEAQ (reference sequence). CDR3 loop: CASSLALLNIQYF. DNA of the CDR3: TGTGCCAGCAGCTTAGCTCTCCTTAACATTCAGTACTTC.

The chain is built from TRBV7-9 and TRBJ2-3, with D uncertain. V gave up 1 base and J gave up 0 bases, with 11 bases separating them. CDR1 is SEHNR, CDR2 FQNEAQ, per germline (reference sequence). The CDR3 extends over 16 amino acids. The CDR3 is CASSLVRTESTDTQYF. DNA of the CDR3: TGTGCCAGCAGCTTAGTACGAACAGAAAGCACAGATACGCAGTATTTT.

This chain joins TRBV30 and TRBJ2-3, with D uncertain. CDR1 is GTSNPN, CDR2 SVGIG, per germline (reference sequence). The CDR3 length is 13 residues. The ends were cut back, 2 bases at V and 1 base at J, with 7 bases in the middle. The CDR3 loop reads CAWSPLGTDTQYF. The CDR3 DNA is TGTGCCTGGAGTCCCCTCGGCACAGATACGCAGTATTTT.

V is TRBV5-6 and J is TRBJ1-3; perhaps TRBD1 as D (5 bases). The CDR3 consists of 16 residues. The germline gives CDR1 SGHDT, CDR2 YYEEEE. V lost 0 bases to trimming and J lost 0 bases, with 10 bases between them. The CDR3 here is CASSLGGGTSGNTIYF. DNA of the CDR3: TGTGCCAGCAGCTTGGGTGGGGGGACCTCTGGAAACACCATATATTTT.

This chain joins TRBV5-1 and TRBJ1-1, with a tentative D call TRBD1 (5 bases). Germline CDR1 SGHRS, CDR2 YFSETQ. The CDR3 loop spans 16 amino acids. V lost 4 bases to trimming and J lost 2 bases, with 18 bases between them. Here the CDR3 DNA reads TGCGCCAGCAGCCCGGGGGGTGGGAGAGATAACACTGAAGCTTTCTTT. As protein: CASSPGGGRDNTEAFF. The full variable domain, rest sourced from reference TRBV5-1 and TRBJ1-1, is KAGVTQTPRYLIKTRGQQVTLSCSPISGHRSVSWYQQTPGQGLQFLFEYFSETQRNKGNFPGRFSGRQFSNSRSEMNVSTLELGDSALYLCASSPGGGRDNTEAFFGQGTRLTVV.

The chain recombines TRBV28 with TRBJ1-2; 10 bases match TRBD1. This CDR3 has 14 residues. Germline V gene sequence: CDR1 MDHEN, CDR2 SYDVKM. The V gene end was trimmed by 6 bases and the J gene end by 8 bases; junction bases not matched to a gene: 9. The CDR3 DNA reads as TGTGCCAGCAGCTTTGACAGGGGGCCTGGCGGCTACACCTTC. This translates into CASSFDRGPGGYTF.

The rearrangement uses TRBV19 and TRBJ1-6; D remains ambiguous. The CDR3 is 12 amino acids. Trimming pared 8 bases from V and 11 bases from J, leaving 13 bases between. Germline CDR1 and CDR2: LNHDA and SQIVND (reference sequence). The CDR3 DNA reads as TGTGCCAGTGGACTGAGGTTTCCACCCCTCCACTTT. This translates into CASGLRFPPLHF.

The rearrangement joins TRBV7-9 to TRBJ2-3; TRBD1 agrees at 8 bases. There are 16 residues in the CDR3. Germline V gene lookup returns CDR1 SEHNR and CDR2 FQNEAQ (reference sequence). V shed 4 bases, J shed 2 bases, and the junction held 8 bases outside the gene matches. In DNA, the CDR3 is TGTGCCAGCAGCTCCTACCGGACAGGGATCACAGATACGCAGTATTTT. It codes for CASSSYRTGITDTQYF.